A single sample gave rise to the 31 T cell receptor beta chains below, sequenced in a study of blood T cell repertoires in COVID-19. Using immunoSEQ multiplex PCR, the repertoire was profiled, and TCRdb retains in-frame clones only, with some absent. Of fewer than 200,000 clones listed, roughly 83% are singletons. Material for sequencing was peripheral blood. All receptors come from a human donor in a cohort sampled during active COVID-19.

The V gene is TRBV7-2, the J gene TRBJ1-1; maybe TRBD1 (5 bases). Trimming left V 1 base short and J 7 bases short, with 10 bases between. Germline V gene sequence: CDR1 SGHTA, CDR2 FQGNSA. This CDR3 is 13 amino acids long. Written as DNA, the CDR3 is TGTGCCAGCAGCTTAGATACGGACAATGAAGCTTTCTTT. Translation gives CASSLDTDNEAFF.

The V call is TRBV6-5, the J call TRBJ1-2, with a weak D call TRBD1 (5 bases). This CDR3 is built from 11 residues. CDR1 and CDR2 (germline): MNHEY, SVGAGI. V gave up 8 bases and J gave up 4 bases, with 8 bases separating them. The CDR3 sequence is CASSGGYGYTF. Written as DNA, the CDR3 is TGTGCCAGCTCCGGGGGCTATGGCTACACCTTC.

This clone occurred once. J is TRBJ2-7 and V is TRBV5-1; 13 positions agree with TRBD2. Germline lookup yields CDR1 SGHRS and CDR2 YFSETQ. V lost 0 bases, J lost 0 bases, and 6 bases stayed unmatched. The CDR3 runs 18 residues. CDR3 nucleotide sequence: TGCGCCAGCAGCTTGGGGGGGACTAGCGGGATATACTCCTACGAGCAGTACTTC. Its translation is CASSLGGTSGIYSYEQYF.

The rearrangement links TRBV5-6 to TRBJ2-1; 10 bases map to TRBD2. Germline loops: CDR1 SGHDT, CDR2 YYEEEE. The V gene end was trimmed by 0 bases and the J gene end by 6 bases; junction bases not matched to a gene: 6. The CDR3 contains 16 residues. The CDR3 sequence: CASSLGASGGFNEQFF. The CDR3 nucleotides read TGTGCCAGCAGCTTGGGGGCTAGCGGGGGATTCAATGAGCAGTTCTTC.

J is TRBJ2-5 and V is TRBV28, with D possibly being TRBD2 (6 bases). There are 15 residues in the CDR3. Trimming cost V 4 bases and J 4 bases, with 16 bases left between them. Germline V CDR1 and CDR2: MDHEN, SYDVKM. The CDR3 sequence: CASSWQVGGIETQYF. The CDR3 DNA reads TGTGCCAGCAGTTGGCAAGTGGGGGGTATAGAGACCCAGTACTTC.

CDR3 nucleotide sequence: TGCGCCAGCAGACCGGGACTAGCGGGAGGGCTCGAGCAGTACTTC. This translates into CASRPGLAGGLEQYF. This chain uses TRBV5-1 with TRBJ2-7; TRBD2 matches 16 bases. Per the germline V gene, CDR1 is SGHRS and CDR2 is YFSETQ. The CDR3 spans 15 residues. V trimming: 5 bases; J trimming: 6 bases; junction bases outside the gene matches: 5.

J is TRBJ1-4 and V is TRBV5-4; 11 bases map to TRBD1. After removal of 4 bases from V and 6 bases from J, the junction contained 2 bases not matched to a gene. This CDR3 contains 14 residues. Germline CDR1 SGHNT, CDR2 YYREEE (reference sequence). CDR3 DNA: TGTGCCAGCAGCCGGGACAGGGGGGATGAAAAACTGTTTTTT. The encoded protein is CASSRDRGDEKLFF.

A single count supports this clone. Other DNA sequences in the sample encode the same CDR3. The chain joins TRBV6-5 to TRBJ1-2, with 10 bases that match TRBD1. The ends lost 2 bases at V and 5 bases at J; junction bases unmatched: 5. The germline V gene has CDR1 MNHEY and CDR2 SVGAGI. The CDR3 runs 15 residues. The CDR3 sequence: CASSYRGQGVYGYTF. For the CDR3, the DNA is TGTGCCAGCAGTTACCGTGGACAGGGGGTATATGGCTACACCTTC.

The chain uses TRBV13 and TRBJ2-2; D remains unclear. V gave up 4 bases and J gave up 6 bases, with 9 bases separating them. The CDR3 is 13 residues long. Germline V gene lookup returns CDR1 PRHDT and CDR2 FYEKMQ (reference sequence). This CDR3 reads CASSSGVAGELFF. In DNA, the CDR3 is TGTGCCAGCAGCTCAGGAGTAGCCGGGGAGCTGTTTTTT.

This clone was recorded only once. The chain links TRBV2 to TRBJ2-7; 8 bases align to TRBD1. The CDR3 has 13 amino acids. Germline CDR1 reads SNHLY; CDR2 reads FYNNEI. With V trimmed by 8 bases and J by 0 bases, 3 bases remained unmatched. CDR3 coding DNA: TGTGCCAGCGGGGACAGGTCCTCCTACGAGCAGTACTTC. This encodes CASGDRSSYEQYF.

This clone has more than one count but fewer than ten. The chain links TRBV6-5 to TRBJ1-5; D ambiguous. Trimming cost V 6 bases and J 0 bases, with 12 bases left between them. This CDR3 is built from 15 residues. The V gene's germline CDR1 is MNHEY and CDR2 SVGAGI. CDR3 DNA sequence: TGTGCCAGCAGGCCCTACCGGGTTAGCAATCAGCCCCAGCATTTT. The encoded protein is CASRPYRVSNQPQHF.

In this sample, this clone turned up a few times. The J gene is TRBJ2-1, the V gene TRBV6-5; 11 positions match TRBD1. CDR3 length equals 13 residues. The V and J ends lost 6 bases and 7 bases, in that order; junction bases with no gene match: 2. Germline lookup yields CDR1 MNHEY and CDR2 SVGAGI. CDR3 coding DNA: TGTGCCAGCAGCGGGACAGGGGGTAATGAGCAGTTCTTC. Protein product: CASSGTGGNEQFF.

V gene TRBV18 combines with J gene TRBJ1-5; D possibly corresponds to TRBD1 (5 bases). The CDR3 contains 13 residues. Germline-derived CDR1 and CDR2 are KGHSH and LQKENI. The ends were cut back, 1 base at V and 5 bases at J, with 6 bases in the middle. For the CDR3, the DNA is TGTGCCAGCTCACCACGGGGCGATCAGCCCCAGCATTTT. This sequence encodes CASSPRGDQPQHF. Full variable domain (missing parts from reference TRBV18 and TRBJ1-5): NAGVMQNPRHLVRRRGQEARLRCSPMKGHSHVYWYRQLPEEGLKFMVYLQKENIIDESGMPKERFSAEFPKEGPSILRIQQVVRGDSAAYFCASSPRGDQPQHFGDGTRLSIL.

The chain joins TRBV4-3 to TRBJ2-5, with 7 bases fitting TRBD2. CDR1 is LGHNA, CDR2 YSLEER, per germline. V was clipped by 0 bases and J by 0 bases; unmatched bases: 7. This CDR3 has 17 amino acids. The CDR3 DNA reads TGCGCCAGCAGCCAAGAGGCGGGAGCGGGGTACCAAGAGACCCAGTACTTC. Translation gives CASSQEAGAGYQETQYF.

This clone was seen a few times. This rearrangement joins TRBV6-6 to TRBJ1-1; a possible D gene is TRBD1 (6 bases). CDR3 length: 13 amino acids. Germline V lookup: CDR1 MNHNY, CDR2 SVGAGI (reference sequence). V was shortened by 10 bases and J by 3 bases, with 15 bases between the two germline ends. The CDR3, as DNA: TGTGCCACCACCCGGACAGTAGACACTGAAGCTTTCTTT. It codes for CATTRTVDTEAFF.

The chain joins TRBV4-1 to TRBJ2-7; no reliable D call. Germline V lookup: CDR1 MGHRA, CDR2 YSYEKL. Deletions cut 6 bases from V and 2 bases from J, with 11 bases between. The CDR3 has 13 amino acids. The CDR3 sequence: CASSESLPYEQYF. In nucleotides, the CDR3 is TGCGCCAGCAGTGAGAGCCTTCCCTACGAGCAGTACTTC.

The rearrangement links TRBV11-2 to TRBJ1-4; D uncertain. The V end was cut by 5 bases, the J end by 3 bases, with 19 bases between. CDR1 SGHAT and CDR2 FQNNGV come from the germline V gene. This CDR3 region has 17 residues. This CDR3 is CASSPSGRGHSNEKLFF. The CDR3 nucleotides read TGTGCCAGCAGCCCGAGCGGGAGAGGGCATTCTAATGAAAAACTGTTTTTT.

This clone appeared once. The chain links TRBV3-1 (or the pseudogene TRBV3-2) to TRBJ2-7, with D possibly TRBD1 on 7 matching bases. Per the germline V gene, CDR1 is LGHDT and CDR2 is YNNKEL (reference sequence). This CDR3 has 16 amino acids. V lost 1 base and J lost 0, with 13 bases in between. For the CDR3, the DNA is TGTGCCAGCAGCCAAGTCAGGGGGAGGTCCTCCTACGAGCAGTACTTC. Its protein is CASSQVRGRSSYEQYF.

V and J are TRBV19 and TRBJ2-2; D perhaps matches TRBD2 (6 bases). The CDR3 sequence is 16 residues long. Between the trimmed V and J ends, which lost 0 bases and 3 bases, there was a span of 11 bases. Germline loops: CDR1 LNHDA, CDR2 SQIVND (reference sequence). The CDR3 protein is CASSIDRGRYTGELFF. The CDR3, as DNA: TGTGCCAGTAGTATAGATCGGGGGAGGTACACCGGGGAGCTGTTTTTT. The entire variable domain, with the rest obtained from reference TRBV19 and TRBJ2-2, is as follows: DGGITQSPKYLFRKEGQNVTLSCEQNLNHDAMYWYRQDPGQGLRLIYYSQIVNDFQKGDIAEGYSVSREKKESFPLTVTSAQKNPTAFYLCASSIDRGRYTGELFFGEGSRLTVL.

This clone was seen once. In nucleotides, the CDR3 is TGTGCCAGCAGCTCCGGCCAGAGGCCAGATACGCAGTATTTT. Amino acid sequence: CASSSGQRPDTQYF. The genes are TRBV5-8 and TRBJ2-3; D is ambiguous. The V and J ends lost 3 bases and 4 bases respectively, with 12 bases between them. The CDR3 contains 14 residues. CDR1 is SGHTS, CDR2 YDEGEE, per germline.

In its sample, this clone was seen once. The chain is built from TRBV4-2 and TRBJ2-2; TRBD2 aligns across 8 bases. The CDR3 is made up of 18 amino acids. Trimming at V came to 4 bases and at J to 6 bases, leaving 16 bases not matched to a gene. The V gene's germline CDR1 is LGHNA and CDR2 YNFKEQ. CDR3 DNA sequence: TGTGCCAGCAGCCTCAGAGAAGTAGGTCTAGCGGGCGCCGGGGAGCTGTTTTTT. Residues: CASSLREVGLAGAGELFF.

There are a few counts of this clone. The CDR3 sequence: CASSSSDYGYTF. The CDR3 DNA reads TGTGCCAGCAGTTCCAGCGACTATGGCTACACCTTC. The chain couples TRBV6-6 to TRBJ1-2; D unclear. V dropped 4 bases and J dropped 3 bases, with 6 bases sitting between them. Germline V gene data show CDR1 as MNHNY and CDR2 as SVGAGI (reference sequence). This CDR3 is built from 12 residues.

The chain employs TRBV5-6 and TRBJ2-1; 10 positions match TRBD2. The germline V gene has CDR1 SGHDT and CDR2 YYEEEE. The CDR3 is 15 residues long. Trimming cost V 3 bases and J 6 bases; bases outside gene matches: 6. The CDR3 region is CASSSAGLAVNEQFF. The CDR3 DNA follows: TGTGCCAGCAGCTCGGCCGGACTAGCGGTCAATGAGCAGTTCTTC.

The chain combines TRBV7-6 with TRBJ2-1, with 16 positions matching TRBD2. Germline V gives CDR1 SGHVS, CDR2 FNYEAQ. The CDR3 has 20 amino acids. The junction had 9 bases not matched to a gene; V was cut back by 2 bases and J by 2 bases. The CDR3 nucleotides read TGTGCCAGCAGCTTAACGTTAGGGACTAGCGGGAGGGCCCCCTACAATGAGCAGTTCTTC. Translation: CASSLTLGTSGRAPYNEQFF.

This clone was observed once. The chain links TRBV9 to TRBJ1-5, with D unresolved. Germline CDR1 SGDLS, CDR2 YYNGEE. The germline V and J ends were trimmed by 0 bases and 6 bases, with 10 bases remaining between them. The CDR3 is 14 amino acids. CDR3 DNA: TGTGCCAGCAGCGTAGAGGGAGGGTTTCAGCCCCAGCATTTT. Translation gives CASSVEGGFQPQHF.

The J gene is TRBJ1-5, the V gene TRBV27; 7 nucleotides align to TRBD1. This CDR3 contains 15 residues. Trimming cost V 7 bases and J 5 bases; bases outside gene matches: 11. Looked up from germline, CDR1 is MNHEY and CDR2 is SMNVEV (reference sequence). The CDR3 sequence is CASKRYRGFDQPQHF. CDR3 DNA: TGTGCCAGCAAGCGTTACAGGGGCTTCGATCAGCCCCAGCATTTT.

V is TRBV18 and J is TRBJ2-7; possible D gene TRBD1, 6 bases. The CDR3 consists of 12 residues. V lost 6 bases to trimming and J lost 6 bases, with 12 bases between them. Germline V gene data show CDR1 as KGHSH and CDR2 as LQKENI. CDR3 nucleotide sequence: TGTGCCAGCTCGCCGACAGGACGCGAGCAGTACTTC. Translating gives CASSPTGREQYF. The full variable domain, with the rest looked up from reference TRBV18 and TRBJ2-7, is NAGVMQNPRHLVRRRGQEARLRCSPMKGHSHVYWYRQLPEEGLKFMVYLQKENIIDESGMPKERFSAEFPKEGPSILRIQQVVRGDSAAYFCASSPTGREQYFGPGTRLTVT.

The chain is built from TRBV4-3 and TRBJ2-7, with TRBD1 matching 9 bases. Germline V gene sequence: CDR1 LGHNA, CDR2 YSLEER. The J segment lost 6 bases and the V segment lost 3 bases, leaving 6 bases of the junction unmatched. The CDR3 totals 14 residues. The CDR3 loop is CASSHGQGSTEQYF. The CDR3, as DNA: TGCGCCAGCAGCCACGGACAGGGGTCGACCGAGCAGTACTTC.

The genes are TRBV19 and TRBJ2-3; tentatively, D is TRBD2 (6 bases). This CDR3 is built from 15 residues. Germline lookup yields CDR1 LNHDA and CDR2 SQIVND (reference sequence). With 8 bases removed from V and 3 bases from J, the gap between germline ends came to 18 bases. Written as DNA, the CDR3 is TGTGCCAGTCGGGACGGGGGTCGGGGGACAGATACGCAGTATTTT. Translating it yields CASRDGGRGTDTQYF.

This chain uses TRBV28 with TRBJ2-7; 7 nucleotides match TRBD1. The J segment lost 1 base and the V segment lost 9 bases, leaving 6 bases of the junction unmatched. CDR1 is MDHEN and CDR2 is SYDVKM in the germline V gene. The CDR3 consists of 13 residues. The CDR3 sequence is CASEGAPSYEQYF. The CDR3 bases are TGTGCCAGTGAGGGGGCCCCGTCCTACGAGCAGTACTTC. The whole variable domain, filled in from reference TRBV28 and TRBJ2-7, reads DVKVTQSSRYLVKRTGEKVFLECVQDMDHENMFWYRQDPGLGLRLIYFSYDVKMKEKGDIPEGYSVSREKKERFSLILESASTNQTSMYLCASEGAPSYEQYFGPGTRLTVT.

This rearrangement joins TRBV27 to TRBJ2-2; 9 bases match TRBD1. This CDR3 region has 16 residues. J was trimmed by 2 bases and V by 5 bases; bases with no gene match: 6. Germline CDR1 is MNHEY and CDR2 is SMNVEV (reference sequence). The CDR3 DNA reads TGTGCCAGCAGTACCGGGACAGGGCTTAACACCGGGGAGCTGTTTTTT. This codes for CASSTGTGLNTGELFF.